The TCR beta chain described here comes from a study of cytomegalovirus exposure and HLA in healthy donors. The CDR3 is 15 residues long. Germline V lookup: CDR1 LNHNV, CDR2 YYDKDF (reference sequence). V lost 8 bases, J lost 0 bases, and 14 bases lay in between. PCR amplification relied on 60 Vbeta primers (plus 13 Jbeta primers). Assay used: immunoSEQ multiplex PCR; TCRdb lists only in-frame clones, some missing. The sample features tens of thousands of clones, with about 2.9% in its top ten. The rearrangement joins TRBV15 to TRBJ2-1, with D perhaps TRBD2 (6 bases). This TCR derives from a man aged 35-49 years in good health and CMV-seronegative. Sequencing was done on a sample of PBMCs. CDR3 amino acids: CATDEQRVSYNEQFF. In DNA, the CDR3 is TGTGCCACCGATGAACAGCGGGTCTCCTACAATGAGCAGTTCTTC.